Following are 32 T cell receptor beta chains from one sample sequenced in a study of T cell repertoires in cytomegalovirus infection. TCRdb re-called the reads with MiXCR, one entry per CDR3 protein. The table shows around 710,000 distinct CDR3 sequences, with 25% to 35% occurring only once. These receptors have no known antigen. This sample comprised cultured CD8+ T cells from PBMCs, obtained from culture after CMV antigen stimulation. The origin of the receptors is a human donor in good health (CMV status not recorded). Some clones in this sample may be carry-over from other donors' samples.

CDR3 residues: CASSGFNRIYNEQFF. The CDR3 DNA sequence: TGCGCCAGCAGCGGCTTTAATAGGATTTACAATGAGCAGTTCTTC. J is TRBJ2-1 and V is TRBV5-1; D gene unclear. Trimming stripped 4 bases from V and 4 bases from J, with 15 bases between. This CDR3 spans 15 amino acids. Per germline, CDR1 SGHRS and CDR2 YFSETQ.

The rearrangement joins TRBV12-3 or TRBV12-4 to TRBJ2-1; D is unresolved. V lost 2 bases, J lost 8 bases, and 16 bases lay in between. The CDR3 spans 15 residues. The CDR3 nucleotides read TGTGCCAGCAGTTTATCAGGATGGAATTTGGATGAGCAGTTCTTC. Translated, it gives CASSLSGWNLDEQFF.

The gene calls are TRBV12-3 or TRBV12-4 and TRBJ1-2, with D uncertain. Trimming removed 3 bases from V and 0 bases from J, with 8 bases in between. CDR3 length: 14 residues. CDR3 amino acids: CASSFGRTNYGYTF. The DNA of the CDR3 is TGTGCCAGCAGTTTCGGACGGACTAACTATGGCTACACCTTC.

The genes are TRBV20-1 and TRBJ1-6; D perhaps matches TRBD1 (6 bases). There are 12 residues in the CDR3. V was trimmed by 4 bases and J by 9 bases, leaving 10 bases between them. CDR1 is DFQATT and CDR2 is SNEGSKA in the germline V gene (reference sequence). The CDR3, as DNA: TGCAGTGCTACCGCAGGGGTTTCACCCCTCCACTTT. The encoded protein is CSATAGVSPLHF.

This clonotype was observed a few times. The chain joins TRBV11-3 to TRBJ1-1; possible D gene TRBD1, 5 bases. The length of the CDR3 is 14 residues. CDR1 is SGHNT, CDR2 YENEEA, per germline. The V gene lost 2 bases and the J gene lost 5 bases, with 12 bases spanning the gap. The CDR3 loop reads CASSLISGSTEAFF. The CDR3 bases are TGTGCCAGCAGCTTAATTTCAGGGTCTACTGAAGCTTTCTTT.

The chain combines TRBV3-1 with TRBJ2-1, with D unclear. V was shortened by 0 bases and J by 11 bases, with 14 bases between the two germline ends. Germline loops: CDR1 LGHDT, CDR2 YNNKEL (reference sequence). This CDR3 contains 14 residues. The CDR3 nucleotides are TGTGCCAGCAGCCAAGAGGAACTTGGGGTGAAGCAGTTCTTC. It yields the protein CASSQEELGVKQFF.

The rearrangement uses TRBV12-3 or TRBV12-4 and TRBJ1-1, with D hard to call. This CDR3 is built from 12 residues. V was clipped by 3 bases and J by 7 bases, with 9 bases between them. The CDR3 reads CASSFPRSEAFF. The DNA of the CDR3 is TGTGCCAGCAGTTTCCCCAGAAGTGAAGCTTTCTTT.

The V call is TRBV6-2 or TRBV6-3, the J call TRBJ1-5; D not certain. The CDR3 is 13 residues long. The germline V and J ends were trimmed by 8 bases and 0 bases, with 8 bases remaining between them. Germline CDR1 reads MNHEY; CDR2 reads SVGEGT. The CDR3 bases are TGTGCCAGCGGGATTTATAGCAATCAGCCCCAGCATTTT. Its protein product is CASGIYSNQPQHF.

The CDR3 protein is CASSLYRADEKLFF. The DNA for the CDR3 is TGTGCCAGCAGCTTGTACAGGGCAGATGAAAAACTGTTTTTT. The chain employs TRBV5-5 and TRBJ1-4; a possible D gene is TRBD1 (6 bases). The CDR3 consists of 14 residues. The V gene lost 1 base and the J gene lost 6 bases, with 10 bases spanning the gap. From germline, CDR1 is SGHKS and CDR2 YYEKEE (reference sequence).

The chain is built from TRBV2 and TRBJ2-7; TRBD1 agrees at 7 bases. V trimming: 3 bases; J trimming: 2 bases; junction bases outside the gene matches: 4. Germline CDR1 and CDR2: SNHLY and FYNNEI. The CDR3 has 14 residues. CDR3 region: CASSDGDSTYEQYV. The CDR3, as DNA: TGTGCCAGCAGTGATGGGGACAGTACCTACGAGCAGTACGTC.

Many counts were recorded for this clonotype. V gene TRBV7-9 combines with J gene TRBJ2-4, with TRBD1 matching 7 bases. The V segment lost 4 bases and the J segment 4 bases; nucleotides outside the gene matches: 4. There are 14 residues in the CDR3. CDR1 and CDR2 (germline): SEHNR, FQNEAQ (reference sequence). The CDR3 loop is CASSSDRRKNIQYF. In DNA form, the CDR3 reads TGTGCCAGCAGCTCGGACAGGAGAAAAAACATTCAGTACTTC.

The CDR3 loop is CASSLSRDSEYGYTF. The CDR3, as DNA: TGTGCCAGCAGTTTATCGAGGGACTCGGAGTATGGCTACACCTTC. This chain uses TRBV27 with TRBJ1-2; D may be TRBD1 (5 bases). Between the trimmed V and J ends, which lost 0 bases and 5 bases, there was a span of 13 bases. CDR3 length: 15 amino acids. The germline gives CDR1 MNHEY, CDR2 SMNVEV (reference sequence).

This clonotype was seen only a few times. The chain joins TRBV4-3 to TRBJ2-7; no reliable D call. Trimming stripped 0 bases from V and 2 bases from J, with 8 bases between. CDR3 size: 14 residues. Germline CDR1 and CDR2: LGHNA and YSLEER. Here the CDR3 reads CASSQDLTTYEQYF. Here the CDR3 DNA reads TGCGCCAGCAGCCAAGACCTAACTACCTACGAGCAGTACTTC.

This clonotype came up many times. The CDR3 sequence is CASSQTFRKGQGGRKAEAFF. The CDR3 nucleotides are TGTGCCAGCAGCCAAACATTCCGTAAGGGGCAGGGTGGTAGAAAGGCTGAAGCTTTCTTT. The chain employs TRBV7-9 and TRBJ1-1; D is perhaps TRBD1 (5 bases). CDR1 and CDR2 from the germline V gene are SEHNR and FQNEAQ (reference sequence). The CDR3 is 20 residues long. V was shortened by 5 bases and J by 6 bases, with 34 bases between the two germline ends.

At least ten counts were recorded for this clonotype. The rearrangement links TRBV7-9 to TRBJ2-5; 7 bases are shared with TRBD1. V lost 0 bases and J lost 1; bases outside the gene matches: 5. This CDR3 comprises 16 residues. CDR1 and CDR2 from the germline V gene are SEHNR and FQNEAQ (reference sequence). The CDR3 loop is CASSLAYWDSQETQYF. The CDR3 DNA reads TGTGCCAGCAGCTTAGCCTACTGGGACAGCCAAGAGACCCAGTACTTC.

This clonotype occurred a few times. The chain carries TRBV19 and TRBJ1-1; perhaps TRBD1 as D (5 bases). The CDR3 covers 15 residues. From germline, CDR1 is LNHDA and CDR2 SQIVND (reference sequence). V lost 6 bases to trimming and J lost 3 bases, with 17 bases between them. The CDR3 nucleotides read TGTGCCAGTAGAGTCACAGGCCCGGGGCACACTGAAGCTTTCTTT. It codes for CASRVTGPGHTEAFF.

This chain's CDR3 is CASSQAERGFSTDTQYF. CDR3 coding DNA: TGCGCCAGCAGCCAAGCGGAGAGGGGGTTTTCGACAGATACGCAGTATTTT. The rearrangement links TRBV4-1 to TRBJ2-3; weak D call: TRBD1 (6 bases). The V end lost 1 base, the J end lost 3 bases, and 17 bases lay between the germline ends. The CDR3 spans 17 residues. Germline V lookup: CDR1 MGHRA, CDR2 YSYEKL.

This clonotype occurred a few times. V and J are TRBV5-1 and TRBJ2-1; no definite D call. V was clipped by 4 bases and J by 1 base, with 12 bases between them. The CDR3 totals 15 residues. Germline values: CDR1 SGHRS, CDR2 YFSETQ. CDR3 coding DNA: TGCGCCAGCAGCCCTTACAGTGATTCCTACAATGAGCAGTTCTTC. Translating it yields CASSPYSDSYNEQFF. Filled out from reference TRBV5-1 and TRBJ2-1, the complete variable domain reads KAGVTQTPRYLIKTRGQQVTLSCSPISGHRSVSWYQQTPGQGLQFLFEYFSETQRNKGNFPGRFSGRQFSNSRSEMNVSTLELGDSALYLCASSPYSDSYNEQFFGPGTRLTVL.

The rearrangement joins TRBV13 to TRBJ2-4; the D gene could be TRBD1 or TRBD2 (5 bases each). CDR3 length: 16 residues. In germline, CDR1 is PRHDT, CDR2 FYEKMQ (reference sequence). Trimming removed 4 bases at V and 3 bases at J, with 16 bases between. The CDR3 region is CASSSFRESYKNIQYF. CDR3 nucleotides: TGTGCCAGCAGCTCCTTCAGGGAGTCGTACAAAAACATTCAGTACTTC. Filled out from reference TRBV13 and TRBJ2-4, the complete variable domain reads AAGVIQSPRHLIKEKRETATLKCYPIPRHDTVYWYQQGPGQDPQFLISFYEKMQSDKGSIPDRFSAQQFSDYHSELNMSSLELGDSALYFCASSSFRESYKNIQYFGAGTRLSVL.

The CDR3 is CASSQVRGEQYV. In DNA form, the CDR3 reads TGTGCCAGCAGCCAAGTGCGGGGGGAGCAGTACGTC. The chain links TRBV14 to TRBJ2-7, with 7 positions matching TRBD2. The V segment lost 1 base and the J segment 7 bases; nucleotides outside the gene matches: 1. The CDR3 loop spans 12 amino acids. Germline V gene lookup returns CDR1 SGHDN and CDR2 FVKESK.

V is TRBV27 and J is TRBJ1-1; D gene ambiguous. V lost 8 bases, J lost 6 bases, and 13 bases lay in between. CDR3 length: 12 residues. Germline loops: CDR1 MNHEY, CDR2 SMNVEV (reference sequence). The CDR3 nucleotides are TGTGCCAGCGGTTGGGTTGCCGCTGAAGCTTTCTTT. Its protein product is CASGWVAAEAFF.

This clonotype came up many times. V and J are TRBV7-8 and TRBJ2-5, with a possible D match to TRBD2 (6 bases). V lost 3 bases to trimming and J lost 0 bases, with 8 bases between them. The CDR3 length is 14 residues. The germline V gene encodes CDR1 SGHVS and CDR2 FQNEAQ. The CDR3 nucleotides read TGTGCCAGCAGCTTCCGGGAGTACCAAGAGACCCAGTACTTC. This sequence encodes CASSFREYQETQYF.

This clonotype has a handful of counts. The J gene is TRBJ2-5, the V gene TRBV27, with 8 positions matching TRBD2. Per the germline V gene, CDR1 is MNHEY and CDR2 is SMNVEV (reference sequence). This CDR3 has 14 residues. Losses at the gene ends were 5 bases for V and 5 bases for J; bases not matched to a gene: 7. CDR3 nucleotides: TGTGCCAGCAGTCCAACTAGCGGTGCGGAGACCCAGTACTTC. This sequence encodes CASSPTSGAETQYF.

V and J are TRBV12-5 and TRBJ2-1, with 7 nucleotides matching TRBD1. Germline V gene data show CDR1 as LGHNT and CDR2 as FRNRAP. V lost 7 bases and J lost 2; bases outside the gene matches: 8. This CDR3 contains 15 residues. CDR3 amino acids: CASAFQGVTYNEQFF. The CDR3, as DNA: TGTGCTAGTGCCTTCCAGGGGGTAACCTACAATGAGCAGTTCTTC. Drawing the rest from reference TRBV12-5 and TRBJ2-1, the complete variable domain is DARVTQTPRHKVTEMGQEVTMRCQPILGHNTVFWYRQTMMQGLELLAYFRNRAPLDDSGMPKDRFSAEMPDATLATLKIQPSEPRDSAVYFCASAFQGVTYNEQFFGPGTRLTVL.

This clonotype was seen a handful of times. V usage is TRBV20-1 and J usage is TRBJ2-2; maybe TRBD1 (5 bases). Trimming left V 7 bases short and J 6 bases short, with 15 bases between. Germline values: CDR1 DFQATT, CDR2 SNEGSKA (reference sequence). This CDR3 has 13 amino acids. CDR3 in DNA: TGCAGTGGGAAGGGGCCCAGGGCCGGGGAGCTGTTTTTT. Its translation is CSGKGPRAGELFF.

This clonotype turned up a few times. The chain carries TRBV7-6 and TRBJ1-4; D is uncertain. The V gene lost 5 bases and the J gene lost 7 bases, with 17 bases spanning the gap. The CDR3 has 15 residues. In germline, CDR1 is SGHVS, CDR2 FNYEAQ. CDR3: CASSPFGSQSEKLFF. Written as DNA, the CDR3 is TGTGCCAGCAGCCCTTTCGGCTCGCAGAGTGAAAAACTGTTTTTT.

This clonotype has just a few counts. The chain has TRBV4-3 and TRBJ2-1, with D perhaps TRBD2 (5 bases). Trimming took 3 bases from V and 4 from J, leaving 19 bases between them. The CDR3 runs to 17 residues. Germline assignment: CDR1 LGHNA and CDR2 YSLEER. The CDR3 DNA reads as TGCGCCAGCAGCCAGGAAATCGGAGGTTCCGCGTACAATGAGCAGTTCTTC. Translation: CASSQEIGGSAYNEQFF.

At least ten counts were recorded for this clonotype. The chain employs TRBV7-9 and TRBJ2-1; possible D gene TRBD2, 6 bases. V was clipped by 2 bases and J by 2 bases, with 22 bases between them. The length of the CDR3 is 19 residues. CDR1 and CDR2 (germline): SEHNR, FQNEAQ (reference sequence). The CDR3 DNA reads as TGTGCCAGCAGCTTAATAAATTTGAGGGCGGGGAGAACCTACAATGAGCAGTTCTTC. It codes for CASSLINLRAGRTYNEQFF.

V gene TRBV27 combines with J gene TRBJ2-1, with D maybe TRBD2 (5 bases). This CDR3 is built from 16 residues. The germline V and J ends were trimmed by 6 bases and 5 bases, with 20 bases remaining between them. Germline lookup yields CDR1 MNHEY and CDR2 SMNVEV (reference sequence). CDR3 in DNA: TGTGCCAGCAGCCCCATCGGGGATAGGATAAACAATGAGCAGTTCTTC. Amino acid sequence: CASSPIGDRINNEQFF.

The V call is TRBV6-1, the J call TRBJ1-1; TRBD1 might be the D (6 bases). Trimming cost V 10 bases and J 0 bases, with 12 bases left between them. This CDR3 contains 13 residues. CDR1 is MNHNS, CDR2 SASEGT, per germline. CDR3 sequence reads: CANPGALNTEAFF. The CDR3 nucleotides are TGTGCCAACCCGGGGGCCCTGAACACTGAAGCTTTCTTT.

This clonotype has a count of ten or more. The J gene is TRBJ2-1, the V gene TRBV7-9, with TRBD1 as a possible D gene (5 bases). From germline, CDR1 is SEHNR and CDR2 FQNEAQ (reference sequence). V was clipped by 4 bases and J by 0 bases, with 10 bases between them. This CDR3 contains 15 residues. The CDR3 region is CASSSSRVSYNEQFF. The CDR3 bases are TGTGCCAGCAGCTCCAGCAGGGTCTCCTACAATGAGCAGTTCTTC.

This sequence joins TRBV11-2 and TRBJ1-3; 8 bases align to TRBD1. CDR3 length equals 19 residues. The ends lost 4 bases at V and 2 bases at J; junction bases unmatched: 16. Germline CDR1 and CDR2: SGHAT and FQNNGV. CDR3 sequence reads: CASSSSLDRESATGNTIYF. The DNA of the CDR3 is TGTGCCAGCAGCTCCAGCCTGGACAGGGAAAGCGCCACTGGAAACACCATATATTTT.